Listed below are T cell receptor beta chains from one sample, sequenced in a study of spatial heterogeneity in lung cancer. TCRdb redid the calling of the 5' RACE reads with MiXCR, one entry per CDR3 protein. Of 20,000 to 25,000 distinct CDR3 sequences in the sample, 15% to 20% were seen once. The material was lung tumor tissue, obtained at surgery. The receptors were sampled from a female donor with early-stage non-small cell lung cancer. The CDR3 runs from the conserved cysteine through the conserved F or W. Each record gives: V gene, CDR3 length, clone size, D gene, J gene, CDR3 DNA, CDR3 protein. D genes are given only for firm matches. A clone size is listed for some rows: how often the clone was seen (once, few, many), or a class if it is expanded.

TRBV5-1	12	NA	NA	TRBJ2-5	TGCGCCAGCAGCAGGGACTCGGAGACCCAGTACTTC	CASSRDSETQYF
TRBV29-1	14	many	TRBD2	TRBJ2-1	TGCAGCGTTGGACTAGCGGGAGGTCCCAATGAGCAGTTCTTC	CSVGLAGGPNEQFF
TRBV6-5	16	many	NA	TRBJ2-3	TGTGCCAGCAGTTACTCATCGACGCACCCTGGGGATACGCAGTATTTT	CASSYSSTHPGDTQYF
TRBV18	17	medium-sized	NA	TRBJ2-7	TGTGCCAGCTCACCAAGCAGAGGATCCACGAGCTCCTACGAGCAGTACTTC	CASSPSRGSTSSYEQYF
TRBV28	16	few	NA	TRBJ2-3	TGTGCCAGCAGCACTCTGGGGGCAGGGGGCACAGATACGCAGTATTTT	CASSTLGAGGTDTQYF
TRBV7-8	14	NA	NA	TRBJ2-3	TGTGCCAGCAGCTTGGCCGGCAGGTCGGATACGCAGTATTTT	CASSLAGRSDTQYF
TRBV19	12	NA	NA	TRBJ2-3	TGTGCCAGTCGATCATTCAGAGATACGCAGTATTTT	CASRSFRDTQYF
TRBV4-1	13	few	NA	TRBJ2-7	TGCGCCAGCAGCCAAGGGCCTGACTACGAGCAGTACTTC	CASSQGPDYEQYF
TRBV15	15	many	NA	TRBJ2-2	TGTGCCACCAGCAGAGATGTGGGGTATCTCGGGGAGCTGTTTTTT	CATSRDVGYLGELFF
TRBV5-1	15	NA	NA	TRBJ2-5	TGCGCCAGCAGCTTGGCGGGTCCTAGACGAGAGACCCAGTACTTC	CASSLAGPRRETQYF
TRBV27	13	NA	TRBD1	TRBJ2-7	TGTGCCAGCAGGGGGACAGGGGGCTACGAGCAGTACTTC	CASRGTGGYEQYF
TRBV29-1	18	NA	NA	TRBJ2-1	TGCAGCGTTGAAGAAGGTTTGGGGAGATGGATCTCCTACAATGAGCAGTTCTTC	CSVEEGLGRWISYNEQFF
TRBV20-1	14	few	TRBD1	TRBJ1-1	TGCAGTGCTAGTGCCGGGACAGCGAACACTGAAGCTTTCTTT	CSASAGTANTEAFF
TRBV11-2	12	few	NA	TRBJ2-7	TGTGCCAGCAGCTTAAATCCCTACGAGCAGTACTTC	CASSLNPYEQYF
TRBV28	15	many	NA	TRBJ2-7	TGTGCCAGCAGTTTATGGGAGCCCGGTTACTACGAGCAGTACTTC	CASSLWEPGYYEQYF
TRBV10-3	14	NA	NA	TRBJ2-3	TGTGCCGTCGCCGAACGAGGGGGAGGGGATACGCAGTATTTT	CAVAERGGGDTQYF
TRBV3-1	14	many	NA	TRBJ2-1	TGTGCCAGCAGCCAAGATCTAGCGTCCAATGAGCAGTTCTTC	CASSQDLASNEQFF
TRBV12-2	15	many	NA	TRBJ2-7	TGTGCAAGTCGCTTAGCGCAAGGGCCCAGACGTCGGCAGTACTTC	CASRLAQGPRRRQYF
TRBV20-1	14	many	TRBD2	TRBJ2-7	TGCAGTGCTCTTAGCGGGAAAAGCTCCTACGAGCAGTACTTC	CSALSGKSSYEQYF
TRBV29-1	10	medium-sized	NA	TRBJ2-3	TGCAGGTCATGGGGTGGGACGCAGTATTTT	CRSWGGTQYF
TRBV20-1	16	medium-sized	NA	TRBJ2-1	TGCAGTGCTAGAGCCCCGGGGAGATTTCGAGGAGATGAGCAGTTCTTC	CSARAPGRFRGDEQFF
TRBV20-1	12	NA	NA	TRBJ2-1	TGCAGTGCTAATAAGGGTTTCAATGAGCAGTTCTTC	CSANKGFNEQFF
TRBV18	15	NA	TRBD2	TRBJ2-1	TGTGCCAGCTCACCCCTAGCGGGAGGTTTCGATGAGCAGTTCTTC	CASSPLAGGFDEQFF
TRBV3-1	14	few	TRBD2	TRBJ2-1	TGTGCCAGCAGCCAAGGCGGGAGCGGCAATGAGCAGTTCTTC	CASSQGGSGNEQFF
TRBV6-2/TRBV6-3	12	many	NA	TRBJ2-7	TGTGCCAGCAGTTACCCACAAGTCGAGCAGTACTTC	CASSYPQVEQYF
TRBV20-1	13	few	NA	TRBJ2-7	TGCAGTGCTAGCGTGGCAGGGGAAGGCGAGCAGTACTTC	CSASVAGEGEQYF
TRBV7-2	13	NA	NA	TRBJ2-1	TGTGCCAGCAGCCCGAACCTTTGGAACGAGCAGTTCTTC	CASSPNLWNEQFF
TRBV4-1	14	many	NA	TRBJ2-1	TGCGCCAGCAGCCACGAAACCAGGGCGGATGAGCAGTTCTTC	CASSHETRADEQFF
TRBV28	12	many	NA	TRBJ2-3	TGTGCCAGCAGTTCGCAGGTAGATACGCAGTATTTT	CASSSQVDTQYF
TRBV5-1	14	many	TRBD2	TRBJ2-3	TGCGCCAGCCGGGAGGGTGGCGGCACAGATACGCAGTATTTT	CASREGGGTDTQYF